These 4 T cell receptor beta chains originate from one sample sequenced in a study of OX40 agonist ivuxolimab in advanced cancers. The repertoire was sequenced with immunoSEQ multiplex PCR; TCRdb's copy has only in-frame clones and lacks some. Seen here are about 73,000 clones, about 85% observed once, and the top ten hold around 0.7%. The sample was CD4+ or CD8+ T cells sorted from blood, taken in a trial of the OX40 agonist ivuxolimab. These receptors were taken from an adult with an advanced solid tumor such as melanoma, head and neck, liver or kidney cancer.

This CDR3 is CASSSVAAQETQYF. The CDR3 bases are TGCGCCAGCAGCTCCGTAGCGGCCCAAGAGACCCAGTACTTC. The chain couples TRBV5-1 to TRBJ2-5, with D possibly TRBD2 on 6 matching bases. The CDR3 runs 14 residues. V lost 3 bases and J 1 base, leaving 10 bases between the germline ends. The V gene's germline CDR1 is SGHRS and CDR2 YFSETQ.

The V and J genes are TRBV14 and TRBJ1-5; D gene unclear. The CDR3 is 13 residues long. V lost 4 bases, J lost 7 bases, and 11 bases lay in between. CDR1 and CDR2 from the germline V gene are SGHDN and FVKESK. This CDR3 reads CASSRSEDQPQHF. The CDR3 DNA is TGTGCCAGCAGCCGATCTGAAGACCAGCCCCAGCATTTT.

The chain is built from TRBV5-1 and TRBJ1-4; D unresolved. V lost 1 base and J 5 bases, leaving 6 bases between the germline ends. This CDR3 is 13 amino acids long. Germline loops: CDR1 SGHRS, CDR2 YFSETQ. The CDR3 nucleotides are TGCGCCAGCAGCTTGTTAGAAAATGAAAAACTGTTTTTT. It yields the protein CASSLLENEKLFF. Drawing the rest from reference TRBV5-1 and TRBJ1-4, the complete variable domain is KAGVTQTPRYLIKTRGQQVTLSCSPISGHRSVSWYQQTPGQGLQFLFEYFSETQRNKGNFPGRFSGRQFSNSRSEMNVSTLELGDSALYLCASSLLENEKLFFGSGTQLSVL.

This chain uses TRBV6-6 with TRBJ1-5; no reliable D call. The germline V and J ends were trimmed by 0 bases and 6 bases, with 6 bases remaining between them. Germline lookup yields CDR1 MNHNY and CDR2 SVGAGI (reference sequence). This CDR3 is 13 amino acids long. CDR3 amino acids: CASSYSELQPQHF. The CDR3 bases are TGTGCCAGCAGTTACTCGGAGCTTCAGCCCCAGCATTTT.